The 17 T cell receptor beta chains reported below all come from one sample, sequenced in a study of PD-1 blockade in classical Hodgkin lymphoma. Libraries were prepared by immunoSEQ multiplex PCR; TCRdb keeps only in-frame clonotypes and omits some of them. The sample includes around 25,000 clones, roughly 71% of them seen just once. Time point meaning: cycle 4 day 1 (C4D1), after 6 weeks of nivolumab. Brentuximab vedotin exposure varied, and every patient relapsed after autologous stem cell transplantation. The sequencing used peripheral blood mononuclear cells (PBMCs), collected before the fourth cycle of nivolumab. The source is a human donor with classical Hodgkin lymphoma.

In this sample, this clone turned up a few times. The gene calls are TRBV11-3 and TRBJ2-5; D is possibly TRBD1 (5 bases). The CDR3 has 16 residues. Germline loops: CDR1 SGHNT, CDR2 YENEEA. The V end was cut by 0 bases, the J end by 0 bases, with 11 bases between. The CDR3 bases are TGTGCCAGCAGCTTAGAAGGGCAGACAGACCAAGAGACCCAGTACTTC. Translated, it gives CASSLEGQTDQETQYF.

The chain uses TRBV6-1 and TRBJ2-7; possibly TRBD1 for D (5 bases). CDR3 length: 14 amino acids. Trimming took 5 bases from V and 1 from J, leaving 12 bases between them. Germline V CDR1 and CDR2: MNHNS, SASEGT. CDR3 residues: CASSLTGWSYEQYF. The DNA for the CDR3 is TGTGCCAGCAGTCTCACAGGTTGGTCCTACGAGCAGTACTTC.

The genes are TRBV27 and TRBJ2-2, with 11 bases fitting TRBD1. This CDR3 spans 18 amino acids. Unmatched junction bases numbered 7, after V lost 4 bases and J lost 0 bases. CDR1 is MNHEY and CDR2 is SMNVEV in the germline V gene (reference sequence). The CDR3: CASSSGQGVHPNTGELFF. CDR3 sequence (DNA): TGTGCCAGCAGTTCGGGACAGGGGGTCCACCCGAACACCGGGGAGCTGTTTTTT.

V is TRBV18 and J is TRBJ1-2; D call uncertain. V lost 1 base to trimming and J lost 2 bases, with 8 bases between them. CDR3 length equals 14 residues. Germline-derived CDR1 and CDR2 are KGHSH and LQKENI. This CDR3 reads CASSPRQTNYGYTF. For the CDR3, the DNA is TGTGCCAGCTCACCACGCCAGACCAACTATGGCTACACCTTC. Drawing the rest from reference TRBV18 and TRBJ1-2, the complete variable domain is NAGVMQNPRHLVRRRGQEARLRCSPMKGHSHVYWYRQLPEEGLKFMVYLQKENIIDESGMPKERFSAEFPKEGPSILRIQQVVRGDSAAYFCASSPRQTNYGYTFGSGTRLTVV.

V usage is TRBV6-6 and J usage is TRBJ1-4, with TRBD1 identical over 7 bases. The CDR3 covers 16 residues. The V gene end was trimmed by 5 bases and the J gene end by 0 bases; junction bases not matched to a gene: 6. Germline V gene sequence: CDR1 MNHNY, CDR2 SVGAGI (reference sequence). The DNA of the CDR3 is TGTGCCAGCAGTAGAGGGACAGCTCCAACTAATGAAAAACTGTTTTTT. As protein: CASSRGTAPTNEKLFF.

The rearrangement links TRBV6-4 to TRBJ2-2; 8 bases match TRBD1. CDR1 and CDR2 (germline): MRHNA, SNTAGT. The length of the CDR3 is 17 residues. Unmatched junction bases numbered 13, after V lost 5 bases and J lost 5 bases. The chain's CDR3 is CASSLQPQGALTGELFF. In DNA, the CDR3 is TGTGCCAGCAGTCTCCAGCCTCAGGGGGCGCTTACCGGGGAGCTGTTTTTT.

The V and J genes are TRBV10-3 and TRBJ2-1; D is unresolved. Between the trimmed V and J ends, which lost 7 bases and 5 bases, there was a span of 12 bases. In germline, CDR1 is ENHRY, CDR2 SYGVKD. The CDR3 is made up of 13 amino acids. The CDR3 sequence is CAITQTGDNEQFF. The CDR3 DNA follows: TGTGCCATCACTCAGACTGGGGACAATGAGCAGTTCTTC.

V usage is TRBV6-5 and J usage is TRBJ1-5, with D unclear. The germline V gene has CDR1 MNHEY and CDR2 SVGAGI. Trimming stripped 0 bases from V and 4 bases from J, with 7 bases between. This CDR3 comprises 14 residues. The CDR3 loop reads CASSYSGWNQPQHF. The CDR3 DNA is TGTGCCAGCAGTTACTCGGGGTGGAATCAGCCCCAGCATTTT.

CDR3 nucleotides: TGTGCCAGCATTATATCCCTTTCGGAGGGAGAGGCAACAGATACGCAGTATTTT. It is translated as CASIISLSEGEATDTQYF. J is TRBJ2-3 and V is TRBV6-7; tentatively, D is TRBD2 (6 bases). TRBV6-7 is designated an ORF whose function remains uncertain. The CDR3 has 18 amino acids. Trimming pared 7 bases from V and 3 bases from J, leaving 26 bases between.

This clone was observed a few times. V and J are TRBV5-1 and TRBJ2-1; 8 bases align to TRBD2. There are 16 residues in the CDR3. V gave up 0 bases and J gave up 5 bases; unmatched junction bases: 7. Germline V lookup: CDR1 SGHRS, CDR2 YFSETQ. The CDR3 DNA is TGCGCCAGCAGCTTGGGTTTCGGGGGGGCTAACAATGAGCAGTTCTTC. This translates into CASSLGFGGANNEQFF.

The CDR3 protein is CASSLRTGPQETQYF. CDR3 nucleotide sequence: TGTGCCAGCAGCTTGAGGACAGGGCCCCAAGAGACCCAGTACTTC. The chain couples TRBV5-6 to TRBJ2-5; 8 nucleotides align to TRBD1. V was clipped by 1 base and J by 1 base; unmatched bases: 3. In germline, CDR1 is SGHDT, CDR2 YYEEEE. The CDR3 contains 15 residues.

This rearrangement joins TRBV5-1 to TRBJ1-1; 9 bases match TRBD1. V lost 2 bases to trimming and J lost 1 base; unmatched junction nucleotides: 3. From germline, CDR1 is SGHRS and CDR2 YFSETQ. The CDR3 length is 15 residues. The CDR3 sequence: CASSLQGAANTEAFF. The CDR3 nucleotides read TGCGCCAGCAGCTTACAGGGGGCCGCGAACACTGAAGCTTTCTTT.

V gene TRBV6-5 combines with J gene TRBJ2-1; 8 bases fit TRBD2. The CDR3 contains 15 residues. CDR1 is MNHEY, CDR2 SVGAGI, per germline. V lost 6 bases and J lost 2; bases outside the gene matches: 6. The DNA for the CDR3 is TGTGCCAGCAGAGCTACTAGCGGAACCTACAATGAGCAGTTCTTC. Translated, it gives CASRATSGTYNEQFF.

This chain's CDR3 is CASSFGGGSYEQYF. The CDR3 DNA reads TGTGCCAGCAGTTTCGGAGGGGGGAGCTACGAGCAGTACTTC. This chain joins TRBV27 and TRBJ2-7; D tentatively fits TRBD1 or TRBD2 (6 bases each). The germline V gene has CDR1 MNHEY and CDR2 SMNVEV (reference sequence). Trimming left V 3 bases short and J 3 bases short, with 12 bases between. This CDR3 is built from 14 residues.

V and J are TRBV5-1 and TRBJ2-3, with 11 bases aligning to TRBD2. This CDR3 spans 15 amino acids. The V gene's germline CDR1 is SGHRS and CDR2 YFSETQ. Germline trimming cut 0 bases from V and 7 bases from J; bases unmatched to any gene: 4. The DNA of the CDR3 is TGCGCCAGCAGCTTGGTAGCGGGAGGGGCAAATACGCAGTATTTT. This sequence encodes CASSLVAGGANTQYF.

In this sample, this clone turned up once. This sequence joins TRBV6-6 and TRBJ2-3, with D perhaps matching TRBD2 (6 bases). Trimming shortened V by 6 bases and J by 10 bases, and 14 bases separated the two germline ends. The CDR3 sequence is 12 residues long. Germline CDR1 and CDR2: MNHNY and SVGAGI (reference sequence). In DNA, the CDR3 is TGTGCCAGCAGCCCGGGGGTTGGATCGCAGTATTTT. Translated: CASSPGVGSQYF.

The DNA of the CDR3 is TGTGCCAGCAGTGACAGGGGTAGGGATGGCTACACCTTC. It specifies CASSDRGRDGYTF. The genes are TRBV6-5 and TRBJ1-2; 8 positions agree with TRBD1. The germline gives CDR1 MNHEY, CDR2 SVGAGI. This CDR3 is built from 13 residues. The trim removed 5 bases at V and 6 bases at J, leaving 5 bases unmatched.